Sequencing of this T cell receptor (beta chain) was carried out in a study of T cell repertoires in aging, cancer and after chemotherapy. Whole-study context: Glioblastoma patients receiving temozolomide-based therapy gave paired samples before and after chemotherapy. Broader study findings: Rebound thymic output was suggested by rising median generation probability during chemotherapy in each cancer cohort. In cancer patients, declining TCR diversity with age involved lost richness and lost evenness. Compared with age-matched healthy donors, untreated hematological or solid cancer patients showed higher blood TCR clonality.

Peripheral blood genomic DNA, not sorted cells or RNA, was the template. This clonotype was recorded a few times. The antigen remains unidentified. A mixed TRB-A/B primer pool amplified rearranged TRB by multiplex touch-down PCR. One entry per CDR3 protein results from TCRdb running MiXCR on the multiplex PCR reads. The sample records 8,000 or so distinct CDR3 sequences, less than 65% being singletons. Germline-derived CDR1 and CDR2 are LNHDA and SQIVND (reference sequence). Trimming shortened V by 9 bases and J by 11 bases, and 25 bases separated the two germline ends. The CDR3 contains 14 residues. Sequencing was carried out using blood. This sequence originates from a human donor with a solid tumor. This sequence joins TRBV19 and TRBJ1-1, with a weak D call TRBD1 (6 bases). CDR3 in DNA: TGTGCCAGCGCCGTCACAGGGTTTGTGGTAGATGCTTTCTTT. It specifies CASAVTGFVVDAFF.